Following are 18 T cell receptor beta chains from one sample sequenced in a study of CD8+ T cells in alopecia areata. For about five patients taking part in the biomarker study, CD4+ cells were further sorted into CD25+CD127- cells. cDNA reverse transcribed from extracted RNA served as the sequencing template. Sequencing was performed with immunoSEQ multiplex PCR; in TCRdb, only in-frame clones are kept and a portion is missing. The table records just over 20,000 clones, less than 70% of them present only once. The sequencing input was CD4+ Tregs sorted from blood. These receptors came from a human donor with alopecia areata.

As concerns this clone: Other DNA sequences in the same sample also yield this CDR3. CDR3 loop: CASSLKLAGAYEQYF. The CDR3 DNA sequence: TGCGCCAGCAGCTTGAAACTAGCGGGAGCCTACGAGCAGTACTTC. The gene calls are TRBV5-1 and TRBJ2-7; 11 bases match TRBD2. Unmatched junction bases numbered 2, after V lost 1 base and J lost 2 bases. The CDR3 has 15 amino acids. Germline V gene data show CDR1 as SGHRS and CDR2 as YFSETQ.

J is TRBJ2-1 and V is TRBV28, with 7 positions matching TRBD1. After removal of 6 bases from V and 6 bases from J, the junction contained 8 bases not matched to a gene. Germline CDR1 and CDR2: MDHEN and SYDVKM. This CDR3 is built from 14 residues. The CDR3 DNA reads TGTGCCAGCAGCCCATCCAACAGGGGCAATGAGCAGTTCTTC. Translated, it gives CASSPSNRGNEQFF.

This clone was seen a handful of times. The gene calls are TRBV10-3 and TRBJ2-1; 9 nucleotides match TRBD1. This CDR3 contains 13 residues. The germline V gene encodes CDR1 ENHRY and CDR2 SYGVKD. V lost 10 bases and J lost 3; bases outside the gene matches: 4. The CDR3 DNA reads TGTGCCACCCAGACAGGGGGCTACAATGAGCAGTTCTTC. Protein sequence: CATQTGGYNEQFF.

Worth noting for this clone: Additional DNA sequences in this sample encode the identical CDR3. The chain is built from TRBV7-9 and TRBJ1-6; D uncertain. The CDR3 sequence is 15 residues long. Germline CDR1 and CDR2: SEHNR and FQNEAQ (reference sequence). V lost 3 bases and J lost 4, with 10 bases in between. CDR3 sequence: CASSLAFEYNSPLHF. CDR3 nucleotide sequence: TGTGCCAGCAGCTTGGCGTTCGAGTATAATTCACCCCTCCACTTT.

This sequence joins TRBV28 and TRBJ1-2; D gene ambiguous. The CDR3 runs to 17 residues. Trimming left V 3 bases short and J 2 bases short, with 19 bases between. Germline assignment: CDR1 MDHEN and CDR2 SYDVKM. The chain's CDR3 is CASSFSLDDFGNYGYTF. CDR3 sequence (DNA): TGTGCCAGCAGTTTTAGCCTAGATGACTTTGGGAACTATGGCTACACCTTC.

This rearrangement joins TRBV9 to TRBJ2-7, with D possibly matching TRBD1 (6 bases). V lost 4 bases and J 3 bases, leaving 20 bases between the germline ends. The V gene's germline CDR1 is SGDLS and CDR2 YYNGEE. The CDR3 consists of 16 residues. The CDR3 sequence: CASSNNPGTPSYEQYF. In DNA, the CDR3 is TGTGCCAGCAGCAACAACCCCGGGACACCTAGCTACGAGCAGTACTTC.

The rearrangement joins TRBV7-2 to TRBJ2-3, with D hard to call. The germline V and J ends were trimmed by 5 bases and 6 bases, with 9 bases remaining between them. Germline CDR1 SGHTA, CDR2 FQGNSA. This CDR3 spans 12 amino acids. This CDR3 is CASSPAVDTQYF. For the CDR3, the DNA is TGTGCCAGCAGCCCCGCCGTGGATACGCAGTATTTT.

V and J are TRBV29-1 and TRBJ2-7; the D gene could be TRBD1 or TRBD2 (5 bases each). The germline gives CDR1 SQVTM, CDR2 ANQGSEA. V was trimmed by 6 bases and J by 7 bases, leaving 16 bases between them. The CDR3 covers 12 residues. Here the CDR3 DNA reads TGCAGCGTGAGTGACAGCTGGGGGGAGCAGTACTTC. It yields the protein CSVSDSWGEQYF.

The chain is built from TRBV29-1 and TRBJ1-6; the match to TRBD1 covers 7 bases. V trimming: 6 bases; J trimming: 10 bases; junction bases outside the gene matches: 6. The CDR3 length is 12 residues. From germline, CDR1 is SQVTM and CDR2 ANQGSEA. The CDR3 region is CSVGTAGSPLHF. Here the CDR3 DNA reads TGCAGCGTCGGGACAGCGGGGTCACCCCTCCACTTT.

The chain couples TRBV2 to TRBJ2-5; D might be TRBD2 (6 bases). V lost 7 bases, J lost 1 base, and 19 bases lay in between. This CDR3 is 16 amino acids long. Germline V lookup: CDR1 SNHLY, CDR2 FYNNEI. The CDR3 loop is CASTGGRLGGQETQYF. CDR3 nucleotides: TGTGCCAGCACCGGAGGACGGCTCGGGGGCCAAGAGACCCAGTACTTC. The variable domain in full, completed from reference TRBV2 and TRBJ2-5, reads EPEVTQTPSHQVTQMGQEVILRCVPISNHLYFYWYRQILGQKVEFLVSFYNNEISEKSEIFDDQFSVERPDGSNFTLKIRSTKLEDSAMYFCASTGGRLGGQETQYFGPGTRLLVL.

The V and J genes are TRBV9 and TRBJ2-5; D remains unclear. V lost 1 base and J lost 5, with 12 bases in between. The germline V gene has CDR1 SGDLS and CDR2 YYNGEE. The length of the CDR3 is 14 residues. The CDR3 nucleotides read TGTGCCAGCAGCGTATCTCCGATCATGGAGACCCAGTACTTC. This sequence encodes CASSVSPIMETQYF.

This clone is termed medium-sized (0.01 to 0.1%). CDR3: CASSRTPEAFF. CDR3 bases: TGTGCCAGCAGTCGGACGCCCGAAGCTTTCTTT. V usage is TRBV6-6 and J usage is TRBJ1-1; D remains unclear. Germline V CDR1 and CDR2: MNHNY, SVGAGI (reference sequence). Trimming cost V 5 bases and J 8 bases, with 9 bases left between them. This CDR3 has 11 residues.

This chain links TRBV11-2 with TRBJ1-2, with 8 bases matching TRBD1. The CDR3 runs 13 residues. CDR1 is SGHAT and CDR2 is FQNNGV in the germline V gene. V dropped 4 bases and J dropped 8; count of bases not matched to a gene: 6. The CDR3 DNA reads TGTGCCAGCAGCTCAGGGGGCGCGGGAGGCTACACCTTC. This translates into CASSSGGAGGYTF.

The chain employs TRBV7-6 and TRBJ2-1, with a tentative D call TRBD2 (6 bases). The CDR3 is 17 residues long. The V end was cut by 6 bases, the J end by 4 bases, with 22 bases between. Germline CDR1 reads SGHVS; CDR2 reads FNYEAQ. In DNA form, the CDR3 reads TGTGCCAGCAGTCAAAAAGGCCGGGAGTGGAATTACAATGAGCAGTTCTTC. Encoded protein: CASSQKGREWNYNEQFF.

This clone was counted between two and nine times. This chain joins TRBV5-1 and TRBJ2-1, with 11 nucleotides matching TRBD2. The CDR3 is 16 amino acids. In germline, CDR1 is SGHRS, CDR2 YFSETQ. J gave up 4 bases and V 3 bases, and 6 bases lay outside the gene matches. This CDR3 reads CASSYDSGREYNEQFF. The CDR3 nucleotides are TGCGCCAGCAGCTATGATAGCGGGAGGGAATACAATGAGCAGTTCTTC.

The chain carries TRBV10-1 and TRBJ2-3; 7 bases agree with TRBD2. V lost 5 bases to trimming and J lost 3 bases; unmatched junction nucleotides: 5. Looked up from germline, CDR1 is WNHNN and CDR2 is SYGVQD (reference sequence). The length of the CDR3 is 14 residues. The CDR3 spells CASSNRGGTDTQYF. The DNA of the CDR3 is TGCGCCAGCAGTAATCGCGGGGGTACAGATACGCAGTATTTT.

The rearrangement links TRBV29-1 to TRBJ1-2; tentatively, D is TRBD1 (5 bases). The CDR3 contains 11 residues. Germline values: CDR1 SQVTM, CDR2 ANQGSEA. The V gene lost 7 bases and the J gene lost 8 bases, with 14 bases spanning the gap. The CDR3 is CSGPGGEGYTF. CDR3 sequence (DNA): TGCAGCGGACCGGGGGGGGAAGGCTACACCTTC.

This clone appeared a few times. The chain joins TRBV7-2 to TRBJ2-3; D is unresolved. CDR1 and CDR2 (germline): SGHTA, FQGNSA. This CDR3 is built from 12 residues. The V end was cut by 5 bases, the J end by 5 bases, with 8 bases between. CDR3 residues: CASSRSGDTQYF. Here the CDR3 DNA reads TGTGCCAGCAGCCGGAGTGGAGATACGCAGTATTTT. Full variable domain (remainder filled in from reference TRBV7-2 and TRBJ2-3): GAGVSQSPSNKVTEKGKDVELRCDPISGHTALYWYRQSLGQGLEFLIYFQGNSAPDKSGLPSDRFSAERTGGSVSTLTIQRTQQEDSAVYLCASSRSGDTQYFGPGTRLTVL.